This TCR beta chain originates from a study of OX40 agonist ivuxolimab in advanced cancers. About the research overall: It was permissible to have had prior anti-PD-1, anti-PD-L1 or anti-CTLA-4 therapy, and 40% had some. Study-level points and caveats: Expanded clones were, on average, more numerous in CD8+ T cells than in CD4+. Among the lowest peripheral clonal expansion occurred in 0.1-3.0 mg/kg partial responders.

For this clone: Its antigen is unidentified.

CDR3 length: 15 residues. Germline V gene lookup returns CDR1 SGHDT and CDR2 YYEEEE. With 3 bases clipped from V and 12 bases from J, the junction kept 14 bases outside the gene matches. Method: immunoSEQ multiplex PCR; TCRdb's copy keeps in-frame clones and lacks some. The sample includes approximately 76,000 clones, about 86% of them seen just once. The rearrangement uses TRBV5-6 and TRBJ1-4; 7 nucleotides line up with TRBD1. This clonotype originated in an adult with an advanced solid tumor such as melanoma, head and neck, liver or kidney cancer. Material: CD4+ or CD8+ T cells sorted from blood, obtained in a trial of the OX40 agonist ivuxolimab. CDR3 sequence reads: CASSSTGTGPRELFF. In DNA, the CDR3 is TGTGCCAGCAGCTCGACAGGGACCGGGCCGAGGGAACTGTTTTTT.